This is a list of T cell receptor beta chains from one sample in a study of OX40 agonist ivuxolimab in advanced cancers. TCRdb's table, derived via immunoSEQ multiplex PCR, lists solely in-frame clones and lacks some. Here the sample spans about 55,000 clones, 80% to 90% being singletons. This specimen consisted of CD4+ or CD8+ T cells sorted from blood, obtained in a trial of the OX40 agonist ivuxolimab. These receptors all come from an adult with an advanced solid tumor such as melanoma, head and neck, liver or kidney cancer. Each CDR3 is given with its conserved first and last residue.

V gene	J gene	CDR3 protein
TRBV4-3	TRBJ2-5	CASSQDLKGETQYF
TRBV6-5	TRBJ2-5	CASRGGGQETQYF
TRBV19	TRBJ1-2	CASSPRNGHGYTF
TRBV7-9	TRBJ2-3	CASSPGVNTQYF
TRBV14	TRBJ2-1	CASSSKGGGRSAYNEQFF
TRBV4-1	TRBJ2-1	CASRGGESYNEQFF
TRBV7-9	TRBJ1-2	CASSLGKGYTF
TRBV9	TRBJ2-1	CASSFDLSSYNEQFF
TRBV27	TRBJ1-1	CASSVTENTEAFF
TRBV11-2	TRBJ1-4	CASSPGTGLNEKLFF
TRBV7-2	TRBJ2-7	CASSFYRGESYEQYF
TRBV2	TRBJ1-1	CASSDTNTEAFF
TRBV20-1	TRBJ1-2	CSAPPGGYTF
TRBV29-1	TRBJ2-1	CSVVAGGNNEQFF
TRBV28	TRBJ2-7	CASTVDSDYEQYF
TRBV6-6	TRBJ2-4	CASSDRTGRDGIQYF
TRBV4-3	TRBJ2-1	CASSQELAGAEYNEQFF
TRBV4-3	TRBJ2-2	CASSQGLDTGELFF
TRBV21-1	TRBJ1-5	CASSFPPPAGEDSSNQPQHF
TRBV19	TRBJ2-7	CASSMVAGVLGFYEQYF
TRBV27	TRBJ1-2	CASSPLSSGARGYGYTF
TRBV7-8	TRBJ2-5	CASSSLGTQETQYF
TRBV19	TRBJ2-2	CASRPRPSTGELFF
TRBV11-2	TRBJ1-2	CASSLGAGPSYGYTF
TRBV4-2	TRBJ2-5	CASSQEAGGPTETQYF
TRBV14	TRBJ1-1	CASSPSSGTEAFF